One and the same sample provided the 29 T cell receptor beta chains below, sequenced in a study of blood T cell repertoires in COVID-19. Sequencing used immunoSEQ multiplex PCR; TCRdb keeps in-frame clones, though not all of them. The data show 110,000 or so clones, approximately 90% seen once. Sequences were obtained from peripheral blood. The origin of the receptors is a woman aged 70-85 years who had recovered from COVID-19.

The chain employs TRBV11-2 and TRBJ2-5; D not certain. Germline V gene lookup returns CDR1 SGHAT and CDR2 FQNNGV. With 6 bases removed from V and 4 bases from J, the gap between germline ends came to 15 bases. The CDR3 totals 14 residues. The CDR3 nucleotides read TGTGCCAGCAGTGCTCCGGTTGAGCTAGAGACCCAGTACTTC. Its translation is CASSAPVELETQYF.

The V call is TRBV7-2, the J call TRBJ1-1; tentatively, D is TRBD1 (6 bases). Germline CDR1 SGHTA, CDR2 FQGNSA. The germline V and J ends were trimmed by 7 bases and 0 bases, with 21 bases remaining between them. The CDR3 has 17 residues. In DNA, the CDR3 is TGTGCCAGCACCCCAGGGAAGGGCAGGGGCCTGAACACTGAAGCTTTCTTT. Translated, it gives CASTPGKGRGLNTEAFF.

The chain recombines TRBV7-2 with TRBJ2-7; TRBD2 agrees at 9 bases. The CDR3 is 14 residues long. Per the germline V gene, CDR1 is SGHTA and CDR2 is FQGNSA. V shed 5 bases and J 4 bases; nucleotides not matched to a gene: 6. In DNA form, the CDR3 reads TGTGCCAGCAGCCCGGGCGCGGGGGGGTACGAGCAGTACTTC. Amino acids: CASSPGAGGYEQYF.

The CDR3 DNA is TGTGCCAGCAGCCAAGGAGGGAGCCACTATGGCTACACCTTC. This encodes CASSQGGSHYGYTF. The chain is built from TRBV3-1 (or the pseudogene TRBV3-2) and TRBJ1-2; D ambiguous. This CDR3 region has 14 residues. V lost 1 base, J lost 3 bases, and 9 bases lay in between. Germline assignment: CDR1 LGHDT and CDR2 YNNKEL (reference sequence).

The genes are TRBV27 and TRBJ2-7; 10 nucleotides agree with TRBD2. The CDR3 runs to 14 residues. CDR1 and CDR2 (germline): MNHEY, SMNVEV (reference sequence). With 3 bases clipped from V and 2 bases from J, the junction kept 1 base outside the gene matches. This CDR3 reads CASSLGTSAYEQYF. The CDR3 DNA sequence: TGTGCCAGCAGTTTGGGGACTAGCGCCTACGAGCAGTACTTC.

The V call is TRBV30, the J call TRBJ1-2, with D perhaps matching TRBD1 (6 bases). The CDR3 has 13 amino acids. Trimming pared 2 bases from V and 6 bases from J, leaving 13 bases between. Germline values: CDR1 GTSNPN, CDR2 SVGIG (reference sequence). The CDR3, as DNA: TGTGCCTGGAGTAGGCAGGGGAGGGATGGCTACACCTTC. Encoded protein: CAWSRQGRDGYTF. Filled out from reference TRBV30 and TRBJ1-2, the complete variable domain reads SQTIHQWPATLVQPVGSPLSLECTVEGTSNPNLYWYRQAAGRGLQLLFYSVGIGQISSEVPQNLSASRPQDRQFILSSKKLLLSDSGFYLCAWSRQGRDGYTFGSGTRLTVV.

The chain has TRBV10-1 and TRBJ2-7; the match to TRBD1 covers 8 bases. The V segment lost 6 bases and the J segment 3 bases; nucleotides outside the gene matches: 4. Germline loops: CDR1 WNHNN, CDR2 SYGVQD (reference sequence). CDR3 length equals 13 residues. In DNA, the CDR3 is TGCGCCAGCAGGAGGGACAGGTTCTACGAGCAGTACTTC. It specifies CASRRDRFYEQYF.

This clone was detected a few times. This chain connects TRBV24-1 to TRBJ2-7, with no clear D. There are 12 residues in the CDR3. Germline-derived CDR1 and CDR2 are KGHDR and SFDVKD. Trimming removed 5 bases from V and 4 bases from J, with 8 bases in between. For the CDR3, the DNA is TGTGCCACCAGTGGGAACGGGTACGAGCAGTACTTC. This sequence encodes CATSGNGYEQYF.

The V call is TRBV6-5, the J call TRBJ2-7, with TRBD1 matching 10 bases. Germline lookup yields CDR1 MNHEY and CDR2 SVGAGI. The junction had 6 bases not matched to a gene; V was cut back by 5 bases and J by 8 bases. The CDR3 sequence is 13 residues long. CDR3 in amino acids: CASSTDRGDQQYF. CDR3 nucleotides: TGTGCCAGCAGTACGGACAGGGGGGATCAGCAGTACTTC.

V and J are TRBV6-4 and TRBJ1-6; TRBD1 might be the D (5 bases). Trimming removed 7 bases from V and 8 bases from J, with 21 bases in between. This CDR3 contains 16 residues. Germline CDR1 and CDR2: MRHNA and SNTAGT. The CDR3 coding sequence is TGTGCCAGCACTTTAGCCAGGGTGCGGAGGGATTCACCCCTCCACTTT. Its translation: CASTLARVRRDSPLHF.

This clone was recorded once. The chain employs TRBV2 and TRBJ2-1, with TRBD2 matching 12 bases. The CDR3 length is 13 residues. The V segment lost 4 bases and the J segment 13 bases; nucleotides outside the gene matches: 5. CDR1 is SNHLY, CDR2 FYNNEI, per germline. The CDR3 reads CASSGLAGEGQFF. CDR3 nucleotide sequence: TGTGCCAGCAGTGGACTAGCGGGAGAGGGACAGTTCTTC.

This chain uses TRBV5-1 with TRBJ2-1, with 8 bases lining up with TRBD2. The germline V gene has CDR1 SGHRS and CDR2 YFSETQ. V lost 3 bases to trimming and J lost 7 bases; unmatched junction nucleotides: 9. This CDR3 contains 15 residues. The CDR3 DNA sequence: TGCGCCAGCAGCTGGTTAGCGGGAACTGGGAATGAGCAGTTCTTC. Protein: CASSWLAGTGNEQFF.

V gene TRBV28 combines with J gene TRBJ1-5, with D maybe TRBD1 (6 bases). The germline V gene has CDR1 MDHEN and CDR2 SYDVKM. Trimming took off 3 bases at V and 2 bases at J, with 8 bases between the two ends. The CDR3 consists of 14 residues. The CDR3 spells CASSLDRRNQPQHF. The CDR3 DNA sequence: TGTGCCAGCAGTTTGGACAGACGCAATCAGCCCCAGCATTTT.

The rearrangement links TRBV30 to TRBJ1-1; D gene unclear. V dropped 1 base and J dropped 0 bases, with 6 bases sitting between them. This CDR3 is 13 amino acids long. Looked up from germline, CDR1 is GTSNPN and CDR2 is SVGIG (reference sequence). The CDR3 DNA sequence: TGTGCCTGGAGTGGCGGTATGAACACTGAAGCTTTCTTT. This translates into CAWSGGMNTEAFF.

This chain links TRBV27 with TRBJ2-2; D perhaps matches TRBD2 (5 bases). The CDR3 runs to 18 residues. Germline assignment: CDR1 MNHEY and CDR2 SMNVEV (reference sequence). Trimming took 0 bases from V and 6 from J, leaving 20 bases between them. The CDR3 reads CASSLSILRAAVPGELFF. The CDR3 bases are TGTGCCAGCAGTTTATCGATATTGAGGGCCGCCGTTCCCGGGGAGCTGTTTTTT.

The chain is built from TRBV5-5 and TRBJ2-5, with 8 nucleotides matching TRBD1. V dropped 4 bases and J dropped 4; count of bases not matched to a gene: 6. CDR3 length: 14 amino acids. CDR1 and CDR2 from the germline V gene are SGHKS and YYEKEE (reference sequence). CDR3 protein: CASSIGQGGETQYF. In DNA, the CDR3 is TGTGCCAGCAGCATAGGACAGGGCGGAGAGACCCAGTACTTC.

V usage is TRBV5-6 and J usage is TRBJ1-2; D gene uncertain. V lost 2 bases, J lost 7 bases, and 3 bases lay in between. The CDR3 is 10 residues long. Germline V gene lookup returns CDR1 SGHDT and CDR2 YYEEEE. The CDR3 bases are TGTGCCAGCAGCTTCTCTGGCTACACCTTC. Translation gives CASSFSGYTF.

The chain employs TRBV10-3 and TRBJ1-1, with D unclear. V was cut by 1 base and J by 6 bases, with 18 bases left in between. The CDR3 is made up of 16 amino acids. Looked up from germline, CDR1 is ENHRY and CDR2 is SYGVKD. CDR3 coding DNA: TGTGCCATCAGTGAGTGGGCGGGTCAGGAAATATCTGAAGCTTTCTTT. Translation: CAISEWAGQEISEAFF.

The chain uses TRBV6-5 and TRBJ2-3, with 8 bases identical to TRBD2. This CDR3 has 15 residues. Germline CDR1 and CDR2: MNHEY and SVGAGI. V lost 4 bases, J lost 4 bases, and 7 bases stayed unmatched. The chain's CDR3 is CASSSARGGADTQYF. The CDR3, as DNA: TGTGCCAGCAGTTCCGCCCGGGGGGGGGCAGATACGCAGTATTTT.

The gene calls are TRBV7-2 and TRBJ2-3; D not resolved. CDR1 is SGHTA and CDR2 is FQGNSA in the germline V gene. The CDR3 has 15 residues. The V end was cut by 3 bases, the J end by 2 bases, with 12 bases between. CDR3 sequence (DNA): TGTGCCAGCAGCTTCGACTCTAAACCCACAGATACGCAGTATTTT. Protein: CASSFDSKPTDTQYF.

This rearrangement joins TRBV10-3 to TRBJ2-3; TRBD1 matches 7 bases. The CDR3 has 14 amino acids. Germline values: CDR1 ENHRY, CDR2 SYGVKD. After removal of 9 bases from V and 0 bases from J, the junction contained 6 bases not matched to a gene. The CDR3 protein is CAIRPGQSTDTQYF. The CDR3 DNA reads as TGTGCCATAAGGCCGGGACAGAGCACAGATACGCAGTATTTT.

V gene TRBV5-1 combines with J gene TRBJ1-4, with 8 bases fitting TRBD1. The CDR3 runs 15 residues. V lost 3 bases and J lost 9; bases outside the gene matches: 10. Per the germline V gene, CDR1 is SGHRS and CDR2 is YFSETQ. CDR3 protein: CASSSPTGDIKKLFF. The CDR3 DNA sequence: TGCGCCAGCAGCTCTCCGACAGGGGACATCAAAAAACTGTTTTTT. The whole variable domain, remainder taken from reference TRBV5-1 and TRBJ1-4, is KAGVTQTPRYLIKTRGQQVTLSCSPISGHRSVSWYQQTPGQGLQFLFEYFSETQRNKGNFPGRFSGRQFSNSRSEMNVSTLELGDSALYLCASSSPTGDIKKLFFGSGTQLSVL.

The CDR3 loop reads CASSLPTSNYGYTF. The CDR3 coding sequence is TGTGCCAGCAGTCTTCCCACTTCAAACTATGGCTACACCTTC. This chain uses TRBV6-5 with TRBJ1-2, with D unclear. Between the trimmed V and J ends, which lost 5 bases and 2 bases, there was a span of 12 bases. CDR3 length: 14 amino acids. CDR1 and CDR2 (germline): MNHEY, SVGAGI.

The chain employs TRBV7-3 and TRBJ2-5; TRBD2 aligns across 7 bases. This CDR3 region has 14 residues. V trimming: 6 bases; J trimming: 5 bases; junction bases outside the gene matches: 9. CDR1 and CDR2 from the germline V gene are SGHTA and FQGTGA. DNA of the CDR3: TGTGCCAGCAGGAGCGGCGGGAGTGCGGAGACCCAGTACTTC. Its translation is CASRSGGSAETQYF. Variable domain in full (rest from reference TRBV7-3 and TRBJ2-5): GAGVSQTPSNKVTEKGKYVELRCDPISGHTALYWYRQSLGQGPEFLIYFQGTGAADDSGLPNDRFFAVRPEGSVSTLKIQRTERGDSAVYLCASRSGGSAETQYFGPGTRLLVL.

V gene TRBV6-2 or TRBV6-3 combines with J gene TRBJ1-2, with no clear D. Deletions cut 5 bases from V and 5 bases from J, with 9 bases between. This CDR3 is 12 amino acids long. Germline CDR1 and CDR2: MNHEY and SVGEGT. The CDR3 spells CASSRDGYGYTF. The CDR3 DNA reads as TGTGCCAGCAGTAGAGACGGGTATGGCTACACCTTC.

The V call is TRBV12-3 or TRBV12-4, the J call TRBJ2-1; D possibly corresponds to TRBD2 (6 bases). This CDR3 spans 13 amino acids. V lost 5 bases, J lost 10 bases, and 15 bases lay in between. As DNA, the CDR3 is TGTGCCAGCAGTGTAGGGGAGGCGCGCGAGCAGTTCTTC. This gives the protein CASSVGEAREQFF.

The gene calls are TRBV7-3 and TRBJ2-2; 9 nucleotides align to TRBD1. The CDR3 totals 16 residues. Germline values: CDR1 SGHTA, CDR2 FQGTGA. Trimming at V came to 0 bases and at J to 5 bases, leaving 4 bases not matched to a gene. The CDR3 DNA reads TGTGCCAGCAGCTTAACCGGGACAGGGCCAACCGGGGAGCTGTTTTTT. Its translation is CASSLTGTGPTGELFF.

This chain links TRBV3-1 (or the pseudogene TRBV3-2) with TRBJ1-6; D gene unclear. V was shortened by 1 base and J by 9 bases, with 16 bases between the two germline ends. The CDR3 runs 16 residues. Per germline, CDR1 LGHDT and CDR2 YNNKEL (reference sequence). The DNA for the CDR3 is TGTGCCAGCAGCCAAGTCCGCGACTACCACCTTTCACCCCTCCACTTT. The encoded protein is CASSQVRDYHLSPLHF.

J is TRBJ1-4 and V is TRBV4-2; 11 bases align to TRBD1. The CDR3 spans 17 residues. J gave up 3 bases and V 4 bases, and 7 bases lay outside the gene matches. Germline V gene data show CDR1 as LGHNA and CDR2 as YNFKEQ. Here the CDR3 reads CASSPRTGGFANEKLFF. The CDR3 DNA sequence: TGTGCCAGCAGCCCCCGGACAGGGGGCTTTGCTAATGAAAAACTGTTTTTT.